This T cell receptor (beta chain) was recorded in a study of T cells after yellow fever vaccination. Across the whole study: SMART-Seq v4 Ultra Low Input prepared the low-cell-number fractions. Study findings and constraints: Abundant clonotypes from the bulk population could contaminate FACS-sorted repertoires. Primary-vaccination clones mostly resurfaced post-booster (roughly 97% CD4, roughly 87% CD8).

CDR1 is LGHNA and CDR2 is YSLEER in the germline V gene. CDR3 length equals 14 residues. V shed 0 bases and J shed 4 bases, with 10 bases lying between them. This clonotype turned up a few times. What it binds is unknown. 5'RACE template switching generated TCR cDNA, adding a universal primer site and UMIs. Via MiXCR, TCRdb re-called the 5' RACE reads, giving one row per CDR3 protein. The table includes 300,000 to 400,000 distinct CDR3 sequences, roughly 8.7% detected once. The source is a man aged 18 to 30 who received the YFV17D yellow fever vaccine. The sequenced sample was PBMCs, obtained on the day of the first yellow fever vaccination. The V and J genes are TRBV4-3 and TRBJ2-7; D is uncertain. The CDR3 DNA sequence: TGCGCCAGCAGCCAAGAGTCGACATCTTACGAGCAGTACTTC. As protein: CASSQESTSYEQYF.